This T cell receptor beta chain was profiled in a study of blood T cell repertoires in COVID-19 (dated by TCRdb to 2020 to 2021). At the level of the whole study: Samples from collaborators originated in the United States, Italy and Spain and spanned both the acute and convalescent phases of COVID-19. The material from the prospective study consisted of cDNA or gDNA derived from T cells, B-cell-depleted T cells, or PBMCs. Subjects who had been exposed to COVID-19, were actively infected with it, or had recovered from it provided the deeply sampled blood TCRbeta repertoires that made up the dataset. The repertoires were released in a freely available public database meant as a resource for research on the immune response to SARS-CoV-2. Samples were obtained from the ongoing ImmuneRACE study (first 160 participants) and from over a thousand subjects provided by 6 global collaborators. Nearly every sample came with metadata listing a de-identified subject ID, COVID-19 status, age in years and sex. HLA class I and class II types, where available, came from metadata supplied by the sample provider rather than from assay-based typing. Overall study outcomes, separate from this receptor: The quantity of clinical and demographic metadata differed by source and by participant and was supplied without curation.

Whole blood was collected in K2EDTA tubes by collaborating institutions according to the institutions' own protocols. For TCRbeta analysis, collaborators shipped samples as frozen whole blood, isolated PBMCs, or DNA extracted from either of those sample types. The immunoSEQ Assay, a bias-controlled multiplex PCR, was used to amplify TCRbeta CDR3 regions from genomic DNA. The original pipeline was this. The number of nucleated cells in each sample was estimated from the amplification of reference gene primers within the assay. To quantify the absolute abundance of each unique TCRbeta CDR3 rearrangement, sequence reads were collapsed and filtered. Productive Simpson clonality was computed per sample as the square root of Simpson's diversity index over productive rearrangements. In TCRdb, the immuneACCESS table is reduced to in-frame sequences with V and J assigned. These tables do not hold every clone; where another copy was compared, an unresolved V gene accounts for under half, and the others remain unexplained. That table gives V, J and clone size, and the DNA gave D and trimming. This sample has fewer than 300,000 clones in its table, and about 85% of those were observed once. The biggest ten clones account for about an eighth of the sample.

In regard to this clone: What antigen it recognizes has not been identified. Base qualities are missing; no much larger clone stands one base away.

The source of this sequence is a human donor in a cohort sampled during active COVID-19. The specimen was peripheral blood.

DNA sequence: TGTGCCAGTAGTATCCAACACAGGGCGACTAGCCAAGATACGCAGTATTTT. Its coded protein is CASSIQHRATSQDTQYF. The chain was built from TRBV19 and TRBJ2-3; 7 matching bases give a weak D call of TRBD2. Taken from cysteine to phenylalanine, the CDR3 has 17 residues. Kept here is only the CDR3 DNA, which spans 51 bases and is read in frame from base 1. CDR1 LNHDA and CDR2 SQIVND were looked up in the germline V gene (reference sequence). Trimming at the junction amounts to 3 bases on V and 5 bases on J, and the germline ends lie 21 bases apart. The CDR3 plus the reference TRBV19 and TRBJ2-3 genes for the other parts give the full variable domain: DGGITQSPKYLFRKEGQNVTLSCEQNLNHDAMYWYRQDPGQGLRLIYYSQIVNDFQKGDIAEGYSVSREKKESFPLTVTSAQKNPTAFYLCASSIQHRATSQDTQYFGPGTRLTVL.